The T cell receptor beta chain described here comes from a study of blood T cell repertoires in COVID-19. In the study overall: Samples representing acute and convalescent COVID-19 were sourced from the United States, Italy and Spain. T cells, B-cell-depleted T cells, or PBMCs provided the cDNA or gDNA that served as material.

The CDR3 runs to 14 residues. V shed 3 bases, J shed 5 bases, and the junction held 4 bases outside the gene matches. Germline V gene lookup returns CDR1 LGHDT and CDR2 YNNKEL (reference sequence). Under the authors' procedure: Using reference gene primer amplification, nucleated cell counts were estimated. TCRdb's table, derived via immunoSEQ multiplex PCR, lists solely in-frame clones and lacks some. V, J and clone size derive from that table, while D and trimming were established from the DNA sequence. Here the sample spans some 52,000 clones, roughly 84% being singletons. The sequenced sample was peripheral blood. The chain uses TRBV3-1 (or the pseudogene TRBV3-2) and TRBJ1-5; 7 nucleotides agree with TRBD1. The receptor comes from a human donor with active COVID-19. The donor label of this sample is uncertain. CDR3 protein: CASSQGTVYQPQHF. CDR3 DNA sequence: TGTGCCAGCAGCCAGGGGACAGTCTATCAGCCCCAGCATTTT.